Described below is a single T cell receptor beta chain sequence and its context. This entry belongs to a study of CD8 T cells in Susac syndrome. Sequencing of TCR beta was undertaken in CD8+ and CD4+ T cells derived from blood. FACS enriched CD8+ TEMRA cells, while bulk CD8+ and CD4+ were negatively isolated. Germline values: CDR1 LNHNV, CDR2 YYDKDF (reference sequence). The CDR3 covers 16 residues. Trimming took 2 bases from V and 8 from J, leaving 18 bases between them. Random hexamers were used to reverse transcribe 0.5 to 1 ug of RNA. Amplification of TCR beta CDR3 used immunoSEQ multiplex PCR across 54 Vbeta and 13 Jbeta. MiXCR, run by TCRdb on the immunoSEQ multiplex PCR reads, gives a single entry per CDR3 protein. The sample has 150,000 to 180,000 distinct CDR3 sequences; nearly 97% are singletons.

Sequencing was done on a sample of CD8+ T cells from PBMCs. The V gene is TRBV15, the J gene TRBJ1-4; TRBD1 might be the D (6 bases). The sequence was obtained from a human donor with multiple sclerosis. CDR3 DNA: TGTGCCACCAGCAGAACCGGGGGCCCGATCGGAGAAAAACTGTTTTTT. Protein sequence: CATSRTGGPIGEKLFF.